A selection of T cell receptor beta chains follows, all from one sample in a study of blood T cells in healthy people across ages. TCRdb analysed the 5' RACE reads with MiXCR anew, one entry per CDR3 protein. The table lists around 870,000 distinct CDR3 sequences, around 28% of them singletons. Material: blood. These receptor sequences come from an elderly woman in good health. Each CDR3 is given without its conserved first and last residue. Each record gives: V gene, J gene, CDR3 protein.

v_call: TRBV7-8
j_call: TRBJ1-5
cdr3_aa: ASSLAQGKGRQPQH

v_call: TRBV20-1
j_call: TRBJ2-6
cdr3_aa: SARDRSRAGANVLT

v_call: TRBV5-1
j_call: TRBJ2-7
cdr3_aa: ASRDSFEGEQY

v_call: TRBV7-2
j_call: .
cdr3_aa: ASSTRQGQGTQY

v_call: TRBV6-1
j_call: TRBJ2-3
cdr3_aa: ASIPGQGVADTQY

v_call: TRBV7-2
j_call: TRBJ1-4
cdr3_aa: ASSLVTGKMEKLF

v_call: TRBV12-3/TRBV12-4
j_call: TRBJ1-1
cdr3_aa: ASSLLSNTEAF

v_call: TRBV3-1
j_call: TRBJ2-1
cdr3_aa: ASNQRGLDEQF

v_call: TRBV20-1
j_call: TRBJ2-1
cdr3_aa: SARRTSGVNEQF

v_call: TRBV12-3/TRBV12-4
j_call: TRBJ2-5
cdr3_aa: ASSYGGIGGETQY

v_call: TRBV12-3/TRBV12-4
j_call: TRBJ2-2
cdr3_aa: ASIVAGYTGELF

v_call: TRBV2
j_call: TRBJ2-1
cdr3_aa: ASSASLGINEQF

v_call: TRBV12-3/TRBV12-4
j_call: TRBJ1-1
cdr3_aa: ASSFVVNAEAF

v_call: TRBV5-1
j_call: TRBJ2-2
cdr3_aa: ASSFQGTTGELF

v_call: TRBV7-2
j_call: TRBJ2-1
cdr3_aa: ASSRGLAWNEQF

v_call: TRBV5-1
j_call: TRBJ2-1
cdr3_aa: ASSLIPGMGLAGRNEQF

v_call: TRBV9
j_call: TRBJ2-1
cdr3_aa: ASSVASGGFNEQF

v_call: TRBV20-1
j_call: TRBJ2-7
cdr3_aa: SGRDRNSYEQY

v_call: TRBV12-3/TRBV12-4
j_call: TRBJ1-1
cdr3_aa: ASSLTTNTEAF

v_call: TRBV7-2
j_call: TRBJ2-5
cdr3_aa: AGSFNRVQETQY

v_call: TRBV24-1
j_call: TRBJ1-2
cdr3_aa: ATSDKQGNYGYT

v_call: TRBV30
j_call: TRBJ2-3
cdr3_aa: AWSVRRGGTDTQY

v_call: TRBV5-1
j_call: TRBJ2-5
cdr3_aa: ASSIVGAPLQETQY

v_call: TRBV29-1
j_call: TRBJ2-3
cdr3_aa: SVDASSSTDTQY

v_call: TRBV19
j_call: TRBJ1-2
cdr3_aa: ASSTAGRNYGYT

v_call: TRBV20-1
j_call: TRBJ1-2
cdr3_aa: SAGDRGMYGYT

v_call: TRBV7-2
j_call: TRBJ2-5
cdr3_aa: ASSLVGGGADETQY

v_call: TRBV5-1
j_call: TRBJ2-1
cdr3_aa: ASGEGFQDNEQF

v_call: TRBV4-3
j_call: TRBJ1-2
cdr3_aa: ASSQDLQGSNYGYT

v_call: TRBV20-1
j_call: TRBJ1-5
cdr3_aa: SAERRGQPQH

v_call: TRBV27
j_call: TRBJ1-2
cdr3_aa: ASSNNRGSNYGYT

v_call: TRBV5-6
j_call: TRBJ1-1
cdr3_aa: ASSAGPRPGHIIMNTEAF

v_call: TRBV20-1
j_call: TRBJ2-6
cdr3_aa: SVASSSSGANVLT

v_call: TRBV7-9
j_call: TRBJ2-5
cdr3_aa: ASSLVAGGPETQY

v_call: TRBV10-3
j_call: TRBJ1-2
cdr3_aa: AIQGNLRESYT

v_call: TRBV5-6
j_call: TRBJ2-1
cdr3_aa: ASRVDRGRGGYNEQF

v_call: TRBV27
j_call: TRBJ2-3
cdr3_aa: ASSRAQAPDTQY